This T cell receptor beta chain was profiled in a study of T cells after yellow fever vaccination. V lost 6 bases to trimming and J lost 10 bases, with 20 bases between them. This CDR3 region has 14 residues. This clonotype was detected ten times or more. TCRdb reprocessed the 5' RACE reads with MiXCR, giving one entry per CDR3 protein. The table records a few hundred thousand distinct CDR3 sequences, approximately 5.2% of them present only once. This clonotype was obtained from a young man who received the YFV17D yellow fever vaccine. The input for sequencing was CD4+ T cells sorted from PBMCs, taken on the day of the yellow fever booster vaccination. The chain has TRBV12-3 or TRBV12-4 and TRBJ2-3; D may be TRBD2 (5 bases). DNA of the CDR3: TGTGCCAGCAGCCCTACCCGGGGTCGGATGGCGCAGTATTTT. It codes for CASSPTRGRMAQYF.